The following is a T cell receptor (beta chain) sequence with its context. Clones were read by immunoSEQ multiplex PCR, and TCRdb kept only the in-frame ones, dropping some. The table shows approximately 110,000 clones, with about 90% occurring only once. The data stem from a study of OX40 agonist ivuxolimab in advanced cancers. V dropped 4 bases and J dropped 0; count of bases not matched to a gene: 9. The germline V gene encodes CDR1 LGHNA and CDR2 YNFKEQ. This CDR3 comprises 16 residues. The sequence came from an adult with an advanced solid tumor such as melanoma, head and neck, liver or kidney cancer. The rearrangement joins TRBV4-2 to TRBJ2-7; 7 bases fit TRBD2. The sample consisted of CD4+ or CD8+ T cells sorted from blood, taken in a trial of the OX40 agonist ivuxolimab. CDR3 in amino acids: CASSPRRSGVSYEQYF. Written as DNA, the CDR3 is TGTGCCAGCAGCCCCCGGAGAAGCGGGGTCTCCTACGAGCAGTACTTC.